Below are 25 T cell receptor beta chains sequenced from a single sample in a study of early T cells in non-severe SARS-CoV-2 infection. A single record per CDR3 protein comes from TCRdb applying MiXCR to the 5' RACE reads. The repertoire holds some 91,000 distinct CDR3 sequences, with approximately 10% as singletons. The sample in question was whole blood, obtained at baseline. The origin of the receptors is an adult who was a healthcare worker with PCR-confirmed SARS-CoV-2 infection or an uninfected control (not recorded which).

Many counts were recorded for this clonotype. The chain joins TRBV30 to TRBJ2-4; D gene uncertain. Germline CDR1 reads GTSNPN; CDR2 reads SVGIG (reference sequence). The CDR3 loop spans 14 amino acids. The V end lost 3 bases, the J end lost 0 bases, and 9 bases lay between the germline ends. Written as DNA, the CDR3 is TGTGCCTGGAGGGCTCAGCTAGCCAAAAACATTCAGTACTTC. As protein: CAWRAQLAKNIQYF.

V gene TRBV2 combines with J gene TRBJ1-1, with TRBD1 matching 7 bases. J was trimmed by 5 bases and V by 6 bases; bases with no gene match: 9. The CDR3 sequence is 14 residues long. The germline CDR1 and CDR2 sequences are SNHLY and FYNNEI. CDR3 region: CASRGLQGITEAFF. CDR3 coding DNA: TGTGCCAGCAGGGGACTACAGGGGATAACTGAAGCTTTCTTT.

This clonotype was found many times. J is TRBJ1-2 and V is TRBV29-1; 7 nucleotides match TRBD1. Unmatched junction bases numbered 10, after V lost 6 bases and J lost 3 bases. CDR1 and CDR2 (germline): SQVTM, ANQGSEA. CDR3 length: 14 amino acids. CDR3 sequence reads: CSVPGQDEYYGYTF. CDR3 bases: TGCAGCGTGCCTGGACAGGATGAGTACTATGGCTACACCTTC.

The gene calls are TRBV5-8 and TRBJ1-1; D perhaps matches TRBD1 (6 bases). The CDR3 totals 15 residues. V lost 9 bases and J lost 1, with 19 bases in between. The germline V gene encodes CDR1 SGHTS and CDR2 YDEGEE. The CDR3 here is CAIDYSGTPNTEAFF. Written as DNA, the CDR3 is TGTGCCATCGATTATTCCGGGACACCGAACACTGAAGCTTTCTTT.

Note on this clonotype: A read error is likely, as this CDR3 ends without the conserved phenylalanine or tryptophan. It is unclear where the CDR3 begins or ends on the DNA, so no DNA is shown, and the CDR3 is as TCRdb lists it. The chain combines TRBV9 with TRBJ1-3; the table gives TRBD1 as D, unverified against the DNA. The CDR3 extends over 9 residues, inclusive of both ends. Looked up from germline, CDR1 is SGDLS and CDR2 is YYNGEE. CDR3 in amino acids: CASTVDSQV.

This clonotype was recorded at least ten times. The chain has TRBV29-1 and TRBJ2-3; TRBD1 matches 9 bases. V gave up 8 bases and J gave up 6 bases; unmatched junction bases: 9. The length of the CDR3 is 13 residues. Germline lookup yields CDR1 SQVTM and CDR2 ANQGSEA. The CDR3 spells CSTRRTGDDTQYF. CDR3 DNA: TGCAGCACACGAAGGACAGGGGATGATACGCAGTATTTT.

This clonotype has at least ten counts. The V call is TRBV13, the J call TRBJ2-1; no clear D gene. This CDR3 region has 11 residues. V was trimmed by 6 bases and J by 4 bases, leaving 4 bases between them. Looked up from germline, CDR1 is PRHDT and CDR2 is FYEKMQ (reference sequence). Written as DNA, the CDR3 is TGTGCCAGCAGGTTATACAATGAGCAGTTCTTC. This gives the protein CASRLYNEQFF.

The chain recombines TRBV7-9 with TRBJ2-1, with 7 bases aligning to TRBD2. Germline CDR1 SEHNR, CDR2 FQNEAQ (reference sequence). V dropped 0 bases and J dropped 8; count of bases not matched to a gene: 4. The CDR3 loop spans 14 amino acids. The CDR3 protein is CASSLAGTTDEQFF. The DNA of the CDR3 is TGTGCCAGCAGCTTAGCGGGGACTACCGATGAGCAGTTCTTC.

This clonotype has only a few counts. This chain links TRBV20-1 with TRBJ2-7, with D perhaps TRBD1 (6 bases). The ends were cut back, 1 base at V and 2 bases at J, with 12 bases in the middle. Germline CDR1 reads DFQATT; CDR2 reads SNEGSKA (reference sequence). This CDR3 is built from 14 residues. CDR3 in amino acids: CSARGGQRTYEQYF. The CDR3 region has the DNA TGCAGTGCTAGAGGGGGGCAACGGACCTACGAGCAGTACTTC.

Ten or more counts support this clonotype. The genes are TRBV20-1 and TRBJ1-1, with D possibly matching TRBD1 (5 bases). The CDR3 totals 14 residues. V was cut by 5 bases and J by 1 base, with 14 bases left in between. Germline V CDR1 and CDR2: DFQATT, SNEGSKA (reference sequence). The CDR3 protein is CSAPPPGSNTEAFF. CDR3 nucleotides: TGCAGTGCTCCCCCCCCAGGGTCGAACACTGAAGCTTTCTTT.

This clonotype was detected only a few times. The chain recombines TRBV5-5 with TRBJ2-1; 9 bases are shared with TRBD2. The CDR3 covers 15 residues. CDR1 and CDR2 from the germline V gene are SGHKS and YYEKEE (reference sequence). With V trimmed by 4 bases and J by 1 base, 3 bases remained unmatched. CDR3 sequence (DNA): TGTGCCAGCAGCCATAGCGGGAGTTCCTACAATGAGCAGTTCTTC. Protein: CASSHSGSSYNEQFF.

The table lists this clonotype with many counts. The V and J genes are TRBV6-1 and TRBJ2-1, with unresolved D. Per germline, CDR1 MNHNS and CDR2 SASEGT. The germline V and J ends were trimmed by 2 bases and 0 bases, with 11 bases remaining between them. The CDR3 sequence is 16 residues long. The CDR3 nucleotides are TGTGCCAGCAGTGAATACATGAAAAGCTCCTACAATGAGCAGTTCTTC. This translates into CASSEYMKSSYNEQFF.

The sample holds a few counts of this clonotype. The chain employs TRBV29-1 and TRBJ2-3; D is possibly TRBD2 (5 bases). This CDR3 spans 14 amino acids. The germline V gene encodes CDR1 SQVTM and CDR2 ANQGSEA. V lost 3 bases and J lost 6, with 16 bases in between. CDR3 region: CSVEDLRRADTQYF. CDR3 in DNA: TGCAGCGTTGAGGACCTCAGGCGGGCCGATACGCAGTATTTT.

This clonotype has at least ten counts. The V gene is TRBV29-1, the J gene TRBJ2-5; the D gene is possibly TRBD1 (5 bases). V was pared by 6 bases and J by 5 bases, with 16 bases between. The CDR3 covers 13 residues. Germline V gene data show CDR1 as SQVTM and CDR2 as ANQGSEA. This CDR3 reads CSVGWGLGETQYF. Here the CDR3 DNA reads TGCAGCGTGGGGTGGGGCTTGGGTGAGACCCAGTACTTC.

Note on this clonotype: It may be a read error: a sequence one base away is much more abundant. The gene calls are TRBV29-1 and TRBJ2-3; 8 bases match TRBD2. This CDR3 comprises 15 residues. After removal of 7 bases from V and 2 bases from J, the junction contained 11 bases not matched to a gene. From germline, CDR1 is SQVTM and CDR2 ANQGSEA. The CDR3 sequence: CSACQLAGHTDTQYF. The CDR3 nucleotides read TGCAGCGCCTGCCAGCTAGCGGGTCACACAGATACGCAGTATTTT.

This clonotype was observed a handful of times. The J gene is TRBJ2-7, the V gene TRBV14; D is uncertain. This CDR3 is 13 amino acids long. Per the germline V gene, CDR1 is SGHDN and CDR2 is FVKESK. Trimming cost V 1 base and J 7 bases, with 11 bases left between them. CDR3 bases: TGTGCCAGCAGCCAAGCGACTGTGGGGGAGCAGTACTTC. It codes for CASSQATVGEQYF.

This clonotype was counted many times. The chain uses TRBV30 and TRBJ2-1, with 7 bases aligning to TRBD1. CDR3 length: 14 residues. V dropped 0 bases and J dropped 2; count of bases not matched to a gene: 1. Germline assignment: CDR1 GTSNPN and CDR2 SVGIG (reference sequence). As DNA, the CDR3 is TGTGCCTGGAGTGTACAGGGGACCTACAATGAGCAGTTCTTC. The encoded protein is CAWSVQGTYNEQFF. Based on the CDR3 plus reference TRBV30 and TRBJ2-1, the full variable domain is SQTIHQWPATLVQPVGSPLSLECTVEGTSNPNLYWYRQAAGRGLQLLFYSVGIGQISSEVPQNLSASRPQDRQFILSSKKLLLSDSGFYLCAWSVQGTYNEQFFGPGTRLTVL.

In its sample, this clonotype was seen many times. The V call is TRBV7-8, the J call TRBJ1-3; 8 bases are a match to TRBD1. The germline V gene has CDR1 SGHVS and CDR2 FQNEAQ. The CDR3 spans 15 residues. V lost 5 bases to trimming and J lost 4 bases; unmatched junction nucleotides: 7. The CDR3 region is CASSPPRGPGNTIYF. CDR3 in DNA: TGTGCCAGCAGCCCCCCCAGGGGGCCAGGAAACACCATATATTTT.

Many counts were recorded for this clonotype. The V and J genes are TRBV10-3 and TRBJ2-2, with 10 positions matching TRBD2. V was pared by 10 bases and J by 6 bases, with 8 bases of the junction left unmatched. Germline loops: CDR1 ENHRY, CDR2 SYGVKD. The CDR3 has 14 residues. The CDR3 nucleotides read TGTGCCACCTCAGAAGCGGGAGGGCCCGGGGAGCTGTTTTTT. It encodes CATSEAGGPGELFF.

The chain is built from TRBV6-5 and TRBJ2-1; 10 bases fit TRBD2. Trimming took 7 bases from V and 8 from J; bases not matched to a gene: 11. This CDR3 spans 15 amino acids. Germline V lookup: CDR1 MNHEY, CDR2 SVGAGI. The CDR3 sequence: CASKLGLAGDYEQFF. The CDR3 DNA follows: TGTGCCAGCAAGCTCGGGCTAGCGGGAGACTATGAGCAGTTCTTC.

The rearrangement links TRBV12-3 or TRBV12-4 to TRBJ1-1; D uncertain. The CDR3 runs to 13 residues. V lost 2 bases to trimming and J lost 3 bases, with 7 bases between them. The CDR3, as DNA: TGTGCCAGCAGTTTACTAGTGGACACTGAAGCTTTCTTT. Protein sequence: CASSLLVDTEAFF.

V and J are TRBV7-3 and TRBJ2-2; D uncertain. Trimming removed 2 bases from V and 3 bases from J, with 4 bases in between. Germline V lookup: CDR1 SGHTA, CDR2 FQGTGA. This CDR3 is 13 amino acids long. The CDR3 region is CASSLEYTGELFF. For the CDR3, the DNA is TGTGCCAGCAGCTTAGAGTACACCGGGGAGCTGTTTTTT.

This clonotype was counted a few times. The chain recombines TRBV29-1 with TRBJ2-7, with TRBD1 identical over 7 bases. Germline trimming cut 7 bases from V and 4 bases from J; bases unmatched to any gene: 4. The germline CDR1 and CDR2 sequences are SQVTM and ANQGSEA. This CDR3 has 11 amino acids. CDR3 in amino acids: CSGTRGYEQYF. Here the CDR3 DNA reads TGCAGCGGGACCAGGGGGTACGAGCAGTACTTC.

This clonotype was counted between two and nine times. This chain connects TRBV7-8 to TRBJ2-1, with D perhaps TRBD1 or TRBD2 (6 bases each). V lost 1 base and J lost 3, with 13 bases in between. The CDR3 runs to 16 residues. Germline V gene data show CDR1 as SGHVS and CDR2 as FQNEAQ. The CDR3, as DNA: TGTGCCAGCAGCTTAGTGGCGGGGACAAACTACAATGAGCAGTTCTTC. Translating gives CASSLVAGTNYNEQFF.

The chain links TRBV2 to TRBJ1-1; D gene uncertain. Per the germline V gene, CDR1 is SNHLY and CDR2 is FYNNEI. Trimming removed 8 bases from V and 1 base from J, with 11 bases in between. The CDR3 loop spans 13 amino acids. The CDR3 spells CASLWAGNTEAFF. CDR3 DNA sequence: TGTGCCAGCTTGTGGGCTGGGAACACTGAAGCTTTCTTT.